This TCR beta chain was sequenced for a study of blood T cell repertoires in COVID-19 (dated by TCRdb to between 2020 and 2021). Some background on the complete study: The collaborator samples originated in the United States, Italy and Spain and spanned the acute and convalescent phases of COVID-19. The prospective study material was composed of cDNA or gDNA derived from T cells, B-cell-depleted T cells, or PBMCs. The dataset comprised deeply sampled blood TCRbeta repertoires from subjects exposed to, actively infected with, or recovered from COVID-19. The repertoires were made available in a free public database intended to serve as a resource for research on the immune response to SARS-CoV-2. The samples were drawn from two sources: the first 160 participants of the ongoing ImmuneRACE study, and 1,254 subjects contributed by 6 global collaborators. The sample metadata nearly always contained a de-identified subject ID, COVID-19 status, age in years and sex. Where available, HLA class I and class II types were taken from metadata supplied by the sample provider and were not determined by assay-based typing.

Each collaborating institution followed its own protocols to collect whole blood in K2EDTA tubes. For TCRbeta analysis, collaborator samples were shipped as frozen whole blood, as isolated PBMCs, or as DNA extracted from either sample type. Summary of the overall study and its limitations: The amount of clinical and demographic metadata varied by source and participant and was provided uncurated.

V and J are trimmed by 2 bases and 0 bases, and the gene matches miss 9 bases of the junction. From the cysteine up to the phenylalanine, the CDR3 has a length of 17 residues. Only CDR3 DNA remains: 51 bases, in frame from the first base. According to the germline V gene (reference sequence), CDR1 reads GTSNPN and CDR2 reads SVGIG. To note about this clone: Its antigen is not yet known. No base-level quality is on record; no much larger clone is a single base apart.

TCRbeta CDR3 regions were amplified from genomic DNA by means of the immunoSEQ Assay, a bias-controlled multiplex PCR. In the source study's methods: Within the assay, amplification of reference gene primers was used to estimate how many nucleated cells each sample contained. Sequence reads were collapsed and filtered to measure the absolute abundance of every unique TCRbeta CDR3 rearrangement. For each sample, productive Simpson clonality was calculated by taking the square root of Simpson's diversity index across productive rearrangements. TCRdb carries this immuneACCESS record with in-frame sequences only. Its versions omit some clonotypes, under half of them owing to an unresolved V gene in the studies checked, with the rest unexplained. For V, J and clone size, that table is used; D and trimming come from the DNA. The sample table shows over 200,000 clones, and roughly 87% are seen once. About 1.9% of the sample lies in the top ten.

The receptor was derived from a man aged 40-50 years with active or convalescent COVID-19. The chain joins TRBV30 to TRBJ1-5; 8 nucleotides in the junction match TRBD1. The sample consisted of peripheral blood. The CDR3 protein is CAWSRSGGPYSNQPQHF. The DNA sequence is TGTGCCTGGAGTAGGTCAGGGGGCCCTTATAGCAATCAGCCCCAGCATTTT.